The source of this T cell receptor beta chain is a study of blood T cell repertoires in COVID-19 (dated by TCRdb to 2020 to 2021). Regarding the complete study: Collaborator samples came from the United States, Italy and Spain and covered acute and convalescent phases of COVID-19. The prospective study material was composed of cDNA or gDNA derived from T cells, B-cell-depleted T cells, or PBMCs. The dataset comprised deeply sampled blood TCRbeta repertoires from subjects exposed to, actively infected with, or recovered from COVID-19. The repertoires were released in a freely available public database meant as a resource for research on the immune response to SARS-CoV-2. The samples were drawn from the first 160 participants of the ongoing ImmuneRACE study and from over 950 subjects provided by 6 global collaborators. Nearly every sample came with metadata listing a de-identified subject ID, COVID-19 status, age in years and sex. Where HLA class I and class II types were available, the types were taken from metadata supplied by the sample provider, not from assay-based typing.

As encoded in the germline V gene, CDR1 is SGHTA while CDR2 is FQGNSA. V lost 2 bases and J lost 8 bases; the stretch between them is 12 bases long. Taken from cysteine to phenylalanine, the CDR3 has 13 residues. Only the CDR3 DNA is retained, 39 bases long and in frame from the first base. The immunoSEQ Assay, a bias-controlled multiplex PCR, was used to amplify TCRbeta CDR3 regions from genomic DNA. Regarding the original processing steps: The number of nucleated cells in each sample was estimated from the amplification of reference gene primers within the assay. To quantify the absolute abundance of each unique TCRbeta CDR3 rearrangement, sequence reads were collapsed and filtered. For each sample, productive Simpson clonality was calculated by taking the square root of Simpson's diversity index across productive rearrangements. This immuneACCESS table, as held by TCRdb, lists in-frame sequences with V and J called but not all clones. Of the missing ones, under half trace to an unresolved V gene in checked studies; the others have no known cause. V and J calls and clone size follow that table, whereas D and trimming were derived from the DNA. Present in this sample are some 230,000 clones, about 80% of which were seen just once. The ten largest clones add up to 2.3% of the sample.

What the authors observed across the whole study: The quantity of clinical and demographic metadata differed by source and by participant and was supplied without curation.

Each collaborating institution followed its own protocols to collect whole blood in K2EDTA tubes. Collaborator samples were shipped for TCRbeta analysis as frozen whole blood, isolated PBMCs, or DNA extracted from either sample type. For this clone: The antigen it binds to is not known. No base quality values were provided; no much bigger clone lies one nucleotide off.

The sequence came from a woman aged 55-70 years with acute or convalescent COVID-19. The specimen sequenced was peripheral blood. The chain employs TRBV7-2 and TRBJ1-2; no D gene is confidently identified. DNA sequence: TGTGCCAGCAGCTTAAATCTGTACGAGGGCTACACCTTC. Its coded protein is CASSLNLYEGYTF.